This TCR beta chain came from a study of shared clonotypes between healthy human individuals. Study in general: CD4 naive and memory got three plates each, CD8 naive two, CD8 memory one.

Germline loops: CDR1 MNHNS, CDR2 SASEGT. Between the trimmed V and J ends, which lost 7 bases and 5 bases, there was a span of 19 bases. The CDR3 has 15 amino acids. This table comes from immunoSEQ multiplex PCR, and its TCRdb copy is limited to in-frame clones, with some not included. The sample consists of a few million clones, 85% to 95% of them appearing once. Sequencing used naive CD4+ T cells from PBMCs. This sample's subset: CD45RA+ positively selected. The receptor was derived from a man in his late teens or twenties in good health. Some clones in this sample may be carry-over from other donors' samples. The rearrangement links TRBV6-1 to TRBJ2-3; D might be TRBD1 (7 bases). The CDR3 DNA is TGTGCCAGCACCCTGAGGGGCCAGGGGGGAGATACGCAGTATTTT. Translating it yields CASTLRGQGGDTQYF.